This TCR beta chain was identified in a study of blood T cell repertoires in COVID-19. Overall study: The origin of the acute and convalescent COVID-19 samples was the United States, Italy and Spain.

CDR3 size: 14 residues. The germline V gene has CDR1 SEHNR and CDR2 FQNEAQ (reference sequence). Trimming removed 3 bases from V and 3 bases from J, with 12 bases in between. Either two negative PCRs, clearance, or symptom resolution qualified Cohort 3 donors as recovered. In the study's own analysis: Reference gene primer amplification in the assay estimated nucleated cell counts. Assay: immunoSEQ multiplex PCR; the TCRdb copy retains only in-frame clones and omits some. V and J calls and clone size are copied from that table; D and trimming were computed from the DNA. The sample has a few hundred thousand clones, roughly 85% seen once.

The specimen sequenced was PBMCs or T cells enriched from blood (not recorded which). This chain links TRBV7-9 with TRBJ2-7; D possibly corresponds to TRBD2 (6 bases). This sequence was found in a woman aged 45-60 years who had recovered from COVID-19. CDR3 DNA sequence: TGTGCCAGCAGCTTTACCGGGACTTTCTACGAGCAGTACTTC. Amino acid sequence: CASSFTGTFYEQYF.